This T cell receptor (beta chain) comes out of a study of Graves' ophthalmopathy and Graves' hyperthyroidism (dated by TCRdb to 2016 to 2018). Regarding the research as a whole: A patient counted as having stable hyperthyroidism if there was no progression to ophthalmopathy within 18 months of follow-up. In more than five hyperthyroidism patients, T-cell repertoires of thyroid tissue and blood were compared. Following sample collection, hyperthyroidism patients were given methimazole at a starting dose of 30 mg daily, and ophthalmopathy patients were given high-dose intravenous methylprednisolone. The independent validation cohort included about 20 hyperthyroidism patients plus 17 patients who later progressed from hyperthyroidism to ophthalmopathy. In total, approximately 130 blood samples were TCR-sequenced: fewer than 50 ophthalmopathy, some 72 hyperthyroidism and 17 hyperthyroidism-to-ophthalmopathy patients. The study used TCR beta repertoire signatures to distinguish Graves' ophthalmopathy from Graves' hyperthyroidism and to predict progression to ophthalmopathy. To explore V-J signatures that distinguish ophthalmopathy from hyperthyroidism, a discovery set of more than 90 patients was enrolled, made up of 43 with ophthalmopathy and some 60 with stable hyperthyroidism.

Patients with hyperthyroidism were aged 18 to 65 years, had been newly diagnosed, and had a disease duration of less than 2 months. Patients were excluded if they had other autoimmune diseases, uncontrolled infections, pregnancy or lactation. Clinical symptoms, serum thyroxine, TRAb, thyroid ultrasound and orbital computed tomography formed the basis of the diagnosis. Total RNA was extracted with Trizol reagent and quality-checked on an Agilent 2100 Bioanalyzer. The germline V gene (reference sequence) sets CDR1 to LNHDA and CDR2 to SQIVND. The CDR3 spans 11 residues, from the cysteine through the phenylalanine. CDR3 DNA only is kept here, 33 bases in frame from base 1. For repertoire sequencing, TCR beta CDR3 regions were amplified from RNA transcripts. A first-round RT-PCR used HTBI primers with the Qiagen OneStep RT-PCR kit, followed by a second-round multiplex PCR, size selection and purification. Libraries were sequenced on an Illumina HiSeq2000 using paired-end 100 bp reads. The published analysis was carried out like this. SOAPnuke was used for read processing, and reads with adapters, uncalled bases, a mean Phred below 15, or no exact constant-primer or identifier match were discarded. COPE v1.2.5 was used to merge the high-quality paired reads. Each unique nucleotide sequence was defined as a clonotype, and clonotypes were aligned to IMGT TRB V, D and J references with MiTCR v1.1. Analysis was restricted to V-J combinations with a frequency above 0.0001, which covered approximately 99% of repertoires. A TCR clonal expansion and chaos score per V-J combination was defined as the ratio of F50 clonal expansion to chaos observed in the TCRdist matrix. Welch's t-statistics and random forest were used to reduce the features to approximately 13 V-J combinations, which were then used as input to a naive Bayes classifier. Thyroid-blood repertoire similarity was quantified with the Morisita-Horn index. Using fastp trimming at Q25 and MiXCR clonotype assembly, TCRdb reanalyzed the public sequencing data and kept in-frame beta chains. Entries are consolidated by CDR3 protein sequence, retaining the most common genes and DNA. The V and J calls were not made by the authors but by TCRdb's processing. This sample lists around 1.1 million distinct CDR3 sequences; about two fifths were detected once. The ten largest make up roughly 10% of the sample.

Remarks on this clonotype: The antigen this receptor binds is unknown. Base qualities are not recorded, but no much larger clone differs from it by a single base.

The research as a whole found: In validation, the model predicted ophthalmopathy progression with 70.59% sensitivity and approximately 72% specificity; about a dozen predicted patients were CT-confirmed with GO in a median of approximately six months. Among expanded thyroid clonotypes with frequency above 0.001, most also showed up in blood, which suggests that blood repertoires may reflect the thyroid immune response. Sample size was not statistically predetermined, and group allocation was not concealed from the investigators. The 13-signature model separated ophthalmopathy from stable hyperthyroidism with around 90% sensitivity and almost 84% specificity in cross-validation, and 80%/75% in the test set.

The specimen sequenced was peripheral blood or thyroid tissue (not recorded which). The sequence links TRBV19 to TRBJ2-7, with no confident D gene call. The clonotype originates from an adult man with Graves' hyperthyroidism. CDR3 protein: CARMRPGEQYF. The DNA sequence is TGTGCTCGTATGCGTCCGGGCGAGCAGTACTTC.